The next 21 T cell receptor beta chains were all read from a single sample in a study of CD8 T cells in ankylosing spondylitis. TCRdb recomputed calls from the 5' RACE reads with MiXCR, one row per CDR3 protein. The sample shows some 130,000 distinct CDR3 sequences, roughly 8% of them seen only once. The source material was synovial fluid, either unsorted or a sorted T cell fraction (not recorded which). These TCRs come from a male donor with ankylosing spondylitis.

Written as DNA, the CDR3 is TGTGCCAGCAGCTTATTCTCAGGGGAGGCTGAAGCTTTCTTT. As protein: CASSLFSGEAEAFF. The chain couples TRBV7-9 to TRBJ1-1, with D possibly TRBD1 on 6 matching bases. The CDR3 consists of 14 residues. CDR1 is SEHNR, CDR2 FQNEAQ, per germline (reference sequence). V lost 2 bases and J lost 6, with 13 bases in between.

This rearrangement joins TRBV20-1 to TRBJ1-5; no reliable D call. The V end was cut by 3 bases, the J end by 4 bases, with 7 bases between. The germline V gene encodes CDR1 DFQATT and CDR2 SNEGSKA (reference sequence). The length of the CDR3 is 12 residues. The CDR3 coding sequence is TGCAGTGCTAGTAGCGGTAATCAGCCCCAGCATTTT. The encoded protein is CSASSGNQPQHF.

This clonotype was detected many times. V gene TRBV12-3 or TRBV12-4 combines with J gene TRBJ2-1; TRBD2 matches at 7 bases. The CDR3 is 16 residues long. The junction had 10 bases not matched to a gene; V was cut back by 3 bases and J by 5 bases. The DNA for the CDR3 is TGTGCCAGCAGTTTTTGGAGTAGCGGGCAGGACAATGAGCAGTTCTTC. Protein sequence: CASSFWSSGQDNEQFF.

This clonotype has a count of ten or more. This chain joins TRBV20-1 and TRBJ1-2; the D is unclear. Trimming cost V 6 bases and J 8 bases, with 16 bases left between them. This CDR3 contains 12 residues. Looked up from germline, CDR1 is DFQATT and CDR2 is SNEGSKA (reference sequence). CDR3 region: CSAIDRGWGYTF. As DNA, the CDR3 is TGCAGTGCCATAGACCGTGGCTGGGGCTACACCTTC.

This clonotype was detected ten times or more. V is TRBV29-1 and J is TRBJ2-3; 11 nucleotides align to TRBD2. CDR1 is SQVTM and CDR2 is ANQGSEA in the germline V gene. This CDR3 region has 15 residues. V shed 0 bases and J 1 base; nucleotides not matched to a gene: 0. CDR3 amino acids: CSVEDSGGGTDTQYF. The DNA of the CDR3 is TGCAGCGTTGAAGATAGCGGGGGGGGCACAGATACGCAGTATTTT.

This clonotype was recorded many times. The V and J genes are TRBV20-1 and TRBJ2-7; 7 nucleotides align to TRBD2. The CDR3 is 13 amino acids. The junction had 8 bases not matched to a gene; V was cut back by 5 bases and J by 4 bases. In germline, CDR1 is DFQATT, CDR2 SNEGSKA (reference sequence). CDR3 sequence: CSAHSGHVYEQYF. The CDR3 DNA sequence: TGCAGTGCTCATAGCGGGCACGTTTACGAGCAGTACTTC.

This clonotype was counted ten times or more. The chain joins TRBV5-1 to TRBJ1-5; 8 nucleotides match TRBD1. Trimming cost V 4 bases and J 7 bases; bases outside gene matches: 7. The CDR3 loop spans 14 amino acids. CDR1 is SGHRS and CDR2 is YFSETQ in the germline V gene. The CDR3 is CASSPDREGQPQHF. CDR3 nucleotides: TGCGCCAGCAGCCCGGACAGGGAAGGGCAGCCCCAGCATTTT. Using reference TRBV5-1 and TRBJ1-5 for the parts outside the CDR3, the full variable domain is KAGVTQTPRYLIKTRGQQVTLSCSPISGHRSVSWYQQTPGQGLQFLFEYFSETQRNKGNFPGRFSGRQFSNSRSEMNVSTLELGDSALYLCASSPDREGQPQHFGDGTRLSIL.

This clonotype was picked up many times. The chain joins TRBV29-1 to TRBJ2-3; 9 bases match TRBD2. CDR3 size: 17 residues. Germline CDR1 is SQVTM and CDR2 is ANQGSEA. Losses at the gene ends were 1 base for V and 3 bases for J; bases not matched to a gene: 11. CDR3 nucleotide sequence: TGCAGCGTTGAAGGCACTGTGGGCGGGGGGGCGACAGATACGCAGTATTTT. Amino acids: CSVEGTVGGGATDTQYF.

This clonotype appeared many times. J is TRBJ2-7 and V is TRBV4-1, with D possibly TRBD2 on 7 matching bases. Trimming stripped 4 bases from V and 2 bases from J, with 15 bases between. The CDR3 spans 15 residues. Per the germline V gene, CDR1 is MGHRA and CDR2 is YSYEKL. CDR3 sequence: CASSREGTGTYEQYF. CDR3 DNA: TGCGCCAGCAGCCGGGAGGGAACAGGGACCTACGAGCAGTACTTC.

The chain carries TRBV7-9 and TRBJ1-2; the match to TRBD1 covers 8 bases. Trimming removed 1 base from V and 7 bases from J; junction bases left unmatched: 11. This CDR3 is 16 amino acids long. Germline CDR1 is SEHNR and CDR2 is FQNEAQ (reference sequence). The CDR3 here is CASSLGAGTGGGGYTF. The CDR3 DNA is TGTGCCAGCAGCTTAGGAGCGGGCACAGGGGGAGGTGGCTACACCTTC.

This clonotype was counted many times. The rearrangement uses TRBV14 and TRBJ2-3; perhaps D is TRBD1 or TRBD2 (6 bases each). This CDR3 spans 14 amino acids. Trimming removed 3 bases at V and 2 bases at J, with 9 bases between. The V gene's germline CDR1 is SGHDN and CDR2 FVKESK. CDR3 DNA sequence: TGTGCCAGCAGCCAGCGGGGACACACAGATACGCAGTATTTT. Amino acids: CASSQRGHTDTQYF. The whole variable domain, filled in from reference TRBV14 and TRBJ2-3, reads EAGVTQFPSHSVIEKGQTVTLRCDPISGHDNLYWYRRVMGKEIKFLLHFVKESKQDESGMPNNRFLAERTGGTYSTLKVQPAELEDSGVYFCASSQRGHTDTQYFGPGTRLTVL.

This clonotype showed up many times. The gene calls are TRBV20-1 and TRBJ2-7; a weak D match, TRBD1 (6 bases). Germline V gene data show CDR1 as DFQATT and CDR2 as SNEGSKA (reference sequence). The germline V and J ends were trimmed by 1 base and 4 bases, with 14 bases remaining between them. This CDR3 is 14 amino acids long. The CDR3 is CSARAQGRPYEQYF. The DNA for the CDR3 is TGCAGTGCTAGAGCACAGGGAAGACCATACGAGCAGTACTTC.

This clonotype has a handful of counts. The chain has TRBV7-2 and TRBJ2-3, with unresolved D. Germline CDR1 and CDR2: SGHTA and FQGNSA. Trimming removed 2 bases from V and 14 bases from J, with 11 bases in between. The CDR3 is 11 amino acids. CDR3 nucleotides: TGTGCCAGCAGCTTATTTGGGGTCTTGTATTTT. Amino acids: CASSLFGVLYF.

This clonotype appeared a few times. The chain carries TRBV10-3 and TRBJ2-5; TRBD2 is a possible D gene (5 bases). The V gene lost 4 bases and the J gene lost 0 bases, with 15 bases spanning the gap. Germline CDR1 reads ENHRY; CDR2 reads SYGVKD. The CDR3 is 16 amino acids. The CDR3 coding sequence is TGTGCCATCAGTGGAGGGCAAGCCCTGTACCAAGAGACCCAGTACTTC. Translated: CAISGGQALYQETQYF.

This clonotype was seen many times. The rearrangement uses TRBV12-3 or TRBV12-4 and TRBJ2-7, with D unclear. The V end was cut by 2 bases, the J end by 10 bases, with 9 bases between. This CDR3 has 11 residues. The CDR3 spells CASSLTRRQYF. The CDR3 DNA is TGTGCCAGCAGTTTAACCAGGAGACAGTACTTC.

In this sample, this clonotype turned up many times. The rearrangement uses TRBV4-3 and TRBJ2-2; D tentatively fits TRBD1 or TRBD2 (5 bases each). In germline, CDR1 is LGHNA, CDR2 YSLEER. The CDR3 length is 18 residues. Trimming took 0 bases from V and 8 from J, leaving 22 bases between them. The CDR3 loop is CASSQDLPGTPETGELFF. The DNA for the CDR3 is TGCGCCAGCAGCCAAGACCTACCCGGGACCCCCGAGACGGGGGAGCTGTTTTTT.

This clonotype was seen many times. This chain uses TRBV7-6 with TRBJ2-2; 7 bases line up with TRBD2. This CDR3 comprises 14 residues. The junction had 1 base not matched to a gene; V was cut back by 3 bases and J by 3 bases. In germline, CDR1 is SGHVS, CDR2 FNYEAQ. The CDR3 nucleotides are TGTGCCAGCAGCTTTGGGGGGGACACCGGGGAGCTGTTTTTT. Its translation: CASSFGGDTGELFF.

This clonotype was seen only a few times. The V call is TRBV11-2, the J call TRBJ2-3, with a possible D match to TRBD1 (6 bases). V lost 2 bases to trimming and J lost 1 base, with 10 bases between them. CDR1 is SGHAT and CDR2 is FQNNGV in the germline V gene. The length of the CDR3 is 15 residues. The CDR3 nucleotides read TGTGCCAGCAGCTTAAGGGGGACCGGCACAGATACGCAGTATTTT. This sequence encodes CASSLRGTGTDTQYF.

This clonotype has ten or more counts. The rearrangement links TRBV5-1 to TRBJ1-6, with no clear D. Germline CDR1 and CDR2: SGHRS and YFSETQ. CDR3 length: 17 residues. V lost 1 base to trimming and J lost 0 bases, with 11 bases between them. The CDR3 protein is CASSLTPRSSYNSPLHF. The CDR3 DNA reads as TGCGCCAGCAGCTTGACACCGAGGAGCTCCTATAATTCACCCCTCCACTTT.

This clonotype was counted many times. The chain employs TRBV28 and TRBJ2-3; 12 bases fit TRBD2. The V gene's germline CDR1 is MDHEN and CDR2 SYDVKM. The CDR3 is 16 amino acids. V shed 10 bases, J shed 5 bases, and the junction held 13 bases outside the gene matches. CDR3 protein: CATRILAGGPEDTQYF. The CDR3 DNA follows: TGTGCCACCAGAATCCTAGCGGGAGGGCCGGAAGATACGCAGTATTTT.

This clonotype was seen ten or more times. The chain is built from TRBV18 and TRBJ1-1; 7 nucleotides match TRBD1. J gave up 4 bases and V 4 bases, and 3 bases lay outside the gene matches. Germline loops: CDR1 KGHSH, CDR2 LQKENI. The CDR3 runs to 13 residues. This CDR3 is CASSQTGATEAFF. The CDR3 DNA is TGTGCCAGCTCACAAACAGGGGCCACTGAAGCTTTCTTT.